This T cell receptor beta chain came from a study of blood T cells in healthy people across ages. A sample-barcoded 5' primer and a J-beta primer mix were used in a second PCR of about 6 to 12 cycles. From the 5' RACE reads, TCRdb called clonotypes with MiXCR, one entry per CDR3 protein. The data contain about 720,000 distinct CDR3 sequences, 25% of them singletons. Germline V lookup: CDR1 MGHDK, CDR2 SYGVNS. Between the trimmed V and J ends, which lost 3 bases and 4 bases, there was a span of 15 bases. The CDR3 length is 15 residues. The same sample was also studied in work on T cells of mothers and their children. That source notes: Healthy Caucasian mothers, a few in number, and their six children were the donors.

The receptor's source is a boy aged 5-17 years in good health. The chain couples TRBV25-1 to TRBJ1-1, with D maybe TRBD1 (5 bases). Source material: blood. In DNA form, the CDR3 reads TGTGCCAGCAGTGAGCAGGGAGGCCGAGGCACTGAAGCTTTCTTT. Translation: CASSEQGGRGTEAFF.